The clone carrying this T cell receptor beta chain was found many times. Its antigen is unidentified. It was the library that attached unique molecular identifiers to individual cDNA molecules. TCRdb re-analysed the RACE reads in MiXCR, keeping a single row per CDR3 protein. The sample holds just over 350,000 distinct CDR3 sequences; 6% to 7% are singletons and the top ten take less than 6.5%. Time point specified: patch test 2, 6 weeks after DPC sensitization. Documented treatment: therapeutic diphenylcyclopropenone sensitization with weekly scalp DPC. This entry is derived from a study of human T cells and chemical hapten exposure. Study details: Read at 6 days, the patch tests placed 0.01% DPC on the upper back. Enrolled patients were predominantly female and had alopecia areata, totalis or universalis.

V lost 0 bases, J lost 0 bases, and 13 bases lay in between. Germline CDR1 reads DFQATT; CDR2 reads SNEGSKA (reference sequence). The CDR3 contains 16 residues. Study conclusions and caveats: Controls had significantly fewer large CDR3 similarity clusters than were formed by expanded TCRs.

The chain couples TRBV20-1 to TRBJ2-3; D perhaps matches TRBD1 (5 bases). The clonotype was recovered from a woman under 30 with alopecia areata. Some clones in this sample may be carry-over from other donors' samples. The sample in question was whole blood, obtained in connection with sensitization to the hapten diphenylcyclopropenone (DPC). The CDR3 DNA reads as TGCAGTGCTAGAGATGTTCAGGGTTTTAGCACAGATACGCAGTATTTT. Amino acid sequence: CSARDVQGFSTDTQYF.